These 28 T cell receptor beta chains came from one sample sequenced in a study of blood T cell repertoires in COVID-19. Sequenced by immunoSEQ multiplex PCR; TCRdb stores in-frame clones only, minus some. The sample has roughly 230,000 clones, approximately 86% seen once; the top ten hold around 6.5%. Material for sequencing was peripheral blood. These receptors all come from a woman in her sixties with active or convalescent COVID-19.

This clone was detected only a few times. This rearrangement joins TRBV24-1 to TRBJ2-1; tentative D call: TRBD2 (5 bases). Per the germline V gene, CDR1 is KGHDR and CDR2 is SFDVKD. The CDR3 is 14 amino acids. The ends were cut back, 4 bases at V and 7 bases at J, with 13 bases in the middle. The CDR3: CATSDPGLVNEQFF. The CDR3 DNA reads TGTGCCACCAGTGACCCCGGACTTGTAAATGAGCAGTTCTTC.

V and J are TRBV11-3 and TRBJ1-1; the D is unclear. V was pared by 8 bases and J by 6 bases, with 19 bases between. The CDR3 is 14 amino acids. The germline gives CDR1 SGHNT, CDR2 YENEEA. CDR3 protein: CASAWVGRVAEAFF. CDR3 DNA: TGTGCCAGCGCGTGGGTGGGGAGAGTCGCTGAAGCTTTCTTT.

The chain combines TRBV7-2 with TRBJ2-3; 13 bases are shared with TRBD2. The trim removed 6 bases at V and 1 base at J, leaving 10 bases unmatched. The CDR3 consists of 18 residues. Germline lookup yields CDR1 SGHTA and CDR2 FQGNSA. The CDR3 sequence is CASRSRTSGRAGTDTQYF. Written as DNA, the CDR3 is TGTGCCAGCAGGTCACGGACTAGCGGGAGAGCGGGCACAGATACGCAGTATTTT. Drawing the rest from reference TRBV7-2 and TRBJ2-3, the complete variable domain is GAGVSQSPSNKVTEKGKDVELRCDPISGHTALYWYRQSLGQGLEFLIYFQGNSAPDKSGLPSDRFSAERTGGSVSTLTIQRTQQEDSAVYLCASRSRTSGRAGTDTQYFGPGTRLTVL.

With respect to this clone: The same CDR3 arises from other DNA sequences in this sample as well. The chain couples TRBV12-3 or TRBV12-4 to TRBJ1-1, with a possible D match to TRBD1 (5 bases). CDR3 length equals 13 residues. The germline V and J ends were trimmed by 5 bases and 2 bases, with 9 bases remaining between them. The CDR3 nucleotides are TGTGCCAGCAGTCTGACAGTTAACACTGAAGCTTTCTTT. Translation: CASSLTVNTEAFF.

The chain couples TRBV29-1 to TRBJ1-2, with 10 bases that match TRBD1. This CDR3 is built from 12 residues. Germline V gene lookup returns CDR1 SQVTM and CDR2 ANQGSEA. V lost 7 bases and J lost 4; bases outside the gene matches: 3. In nucleotides, the CDR3 is TGCAGCGCAGGACAGGGGGGCTATGGCTACACCTTC. This translates into CSAGQGGYGYTF. Combining the CDR3 with reference TRBV29-1 and TRBJ1-2 gives the whole variable domain SAVISQKPSRDICQRGTSLTIQCQVDSQVTMMFWYRQQPGQSLTLIATANQGSEATYESGFVIDKFPISRPNLTFSTLTVSNMSPEDSSIYLCSAGQGGYGYTFGSGTRLTVV.

The rearrangement joins TRBV19 to TRBJ1-1; perhaps TRBD1 as D (5 bases). V was clipped by 2 bases and J by 0 bases, with 10 bases between them. This CDR3 is 15 amino acids long. The germline gives CDR1 LNHDA, CDR2 SQIVND (reference sequence). The CDR3 reads CASSIQGGLNTEAFF. The CDR3 coding sequence is TGTGCCAGTAGTATACAGGGAGGACTGAACACTGAAGCTTTCTTT.

The genes are TRBV28 and TRBJ1-5; 8 bases are a match to TRBD1. J was trimmed by 3 bases and V by 5 bases; bases with no gene match: 9. This CDR3 region has 16 residues. Germline V gene lookup returns CDR1 MDHEN and CDR2 SYDVKM. The CDR3, as DNA: TGTGCCAGCAGTATGATCCCAGGGGGCACCAATCAGCCCCAGCATTTT. Translation: CASSMIPGGTNQPQHF.

V is TRBV6-1 and J is TRBJ1-4; D is unresolved. The V and J ends lost 0 bases and 8 bases respectively, with 16 bases between them. CDR3 length: 16 residues. The V gene's germline CDR1 is MNHNS and CDR2 SASEGT. As DNA, the CDR3 is TGTGCCAGCAGTGAAGCGAACGCTGAGCCGGGGGAAAAACTGTTTTTT. Protein product: CASSEANAEPGEKLFF.

The gene calls are TRBV4-1 and TRBJ2-2; the match to TRBD2 covers 13 bases. CDR3 length: 17 residues. The germline CDR1 and CDR2 sequences are MGHRA and YSYEKL. The V and J ends lost 4 bases and 2 bases, in that order; junction bases with no gene match: 4. The CDR3 DNA follows: TGCGCCAGCAGCCGCCGGGGACTAGCGGGAAACACCGGGGAGCTGTTTTTT. Translating it yields CASSRRGLAGNTGELFF.

The rearrangement uses TRBV18 and TRBJ2-1; 8 bases are a match to TRBD2. V gave up 8 bases and J gave up 7 bases; unmatched junction bases: 10. The CDR3 is made up of 14 amino acids. The germline gives CDR1 KGHSH, CDR2 LQKENI. Here the CDR3 reads CASRPGASGNEQFF. The DNA for the CDR3 is TGTGCCAGCCGGCCGGGGGCTAGCGGGAATGAGCAGTTCTTC.

The gene calls are TRBV5-4 and TRBJ2-1, with 9 bases identical to TRBD2. The CDR3 has 16 residues. Germline V gene data show CDR1 as SGHNT and CDR2 as YYREEE (reference sequence). V lost 6 bases, J lost 0 bases, and 7 bases stayed unmatched. The DNA of the CDR3 is TGTGCCAGCACCCCGACTAGCGGAGACTCCTACAATGAGCAGTTCTTC. It yields the protein CASTPTSGDSYNEQFF.

This chain joins TRBV27 and TRBJ2-6; D unresolved. The germline V gene has CDR1 MNHEY and CDR2 SMNVEV (reference sequence). V was pared by 1 base and J by 2 bases, with 6 bases between. The CDR3 is 15 amino acids. The CDR3 DNA follows: TGTGCCAGCAGTTTATTGAGGCCTGGGGCCAACGTCCTGACTTTC. Protein sequence: CASSLLRPGANVLTF.

Comment on this clone: This specimen includes other DNA sequences encoding the same CDR3. This sequence joins TRBV7-9 and TRBJ1-1, with TRBD1 identical over 7 bases. Looked up from germline, CDR1 is SEHNR and CDR2 is FQNEAQ (reference sequence). V was clipped by 1 base and J by 5 bases; unmatched bases: 1. CDR3 length equals 13 residues. The CDR3: CASSLEQGTEAFF. The CDR3 nucleotides read TGTGCCAGCAGCTTAGAACAGGGGACTGAAGCTTTCTTT.

V usage is TRBV24-1 and J usage is TRBJ2-1; a weak D match, TRBD2 (6 bases). CDR1 and CDR2 from the germline V gene are KGHDR and SFDVKD. The CDR3 runs to 15 residues. V was cut by 9 bases and J by 2 bases, with 16 bases left in between. CDR3 nucleotide sequence: TGTGCCACCGCCTCCCGGGACTCCACCTACAATGAGCAGTTCTTC. Amino acids: CATASRDSTYNEQFF.

This clone is a singleton in its sample. This chain links TRBV5-3 with TRBJ1-2; 8 nucleotides match TRBD1. TRBV5-3 belongs to the ORF category, with a function that is uncertain. J gave up 7 bases and V 3 bases, and 11 bases lay outside the gene matches. The CDR3 has 15 residues. The CDR3 reads CARSSTGGSSPGYTF. The CDR3 coding sequence is TGTGCCAGAAGCTCCACAGGGGGATCCTCACCTGGCTACACCTTC.

CDR3 sequence reads: CASSPRSGGPDTQYF. The CDR3 DNA follows: TGTGCCAGCAGTCCCCGTAGCGGGGGCCCAGATACGCAGTATTTT. The chain couples TRBV6-4 to TRBJ2-3; 9 positions agree with TRBD2. The germline V gene encodes CDR1 MRHNA and CDR2 SNTAGT. This CDR3 has 15 amino acids. The ends lost 5 bases at V and 4 bases at J; junction bases unmatched: 7.

The rearrangement links TRBV19 to TRBJ2-6; TRBD1 might be the D (5 bases). The CDR3 runs 18 residues. V was clipped by 3 bases and J by 1 base, with 16 bases between them. The V gene's germline CDR1 is LNHDA and CDR2 SQIVND (reference sequence). The CDR3 coding sequence is TGTGCCAGTAGTATCTCCACAGGAATAGCTTCTGGGGCCAACGTCCTGACTTTC. Translating gives CASSISTGIASGANVLTF.

The chain's CDR3 is CASSFGGQPQHF. CDR3 sequence (DNA): TGTGCCAGCAGTTTTGGAGGTCAGCCCCAGCATTTT. This chain joins TRBV27 and TRBJ1-5; D gene ambiguous. Germline assignment: CDR1 MNHEY and CDR2 SMNVEV (reference sequence). The germline V and J ends were trimmed by 3 bases and 6 bases, with 6 bases remaining between them. This CDR3 region has 12 residues.

This clone was counted once. The V gene is TRBV18, the J gene TRBJ1-1; D gene unclear. V lost 10 bases to trimming and J lost 4 bases, with 16 bases between them. CDR3 length: 13 amino acids. The germline CDR1 and CDR2 sequences are KGHSH and LQKENI. CDR3 in amino acids: CATRETEATEAFF. CDR3 coding DNA: TGTGCCACCCGGGAGACCGAAGCCACTGAAGCTTTCTTT.

V is TRBV19 and J is TRBJ2-7; D perhaps matches TRBD1 (6 bases). The germline V gene encodes CDR1 LNHDA and CDR2 SQIVND (reference sequence). The V end was cut by 4 bases, the J end by 2 bases, with 12 bases between. This CDR3 is 14 amino acids long. CDR3 DNA: TGTGCCAGTAGTACCGCAGGGGCTCCCTACGAGCAGTACGTC. This sequence encodes CASSTAGAPYEQYV.

Only one count was recorded for this clone. The rearrangement uses TRBV27 and TRBJ1-2; 10 bases map to TRBD1. Unmatched junction bases numbered 5, after V lost 8 bases and J lost 2 bases. This CDR3 is built from 14 residues. Germline V lookup: CDR1 MNHEY, CDR2 SMNVEV (reference sequence). The CDR3 reads CASGTGDQNYGYTF. The CDR3 DNA is TGTGCCAGCGGGACAGGGGACCAGAACTATGGCTACACCTTC.

V is TRBV27 and J is TRBJ2-5, with TRBD2 matching 15 bases. The junction had 4 bases not matched to a gene; V was cut back by 6 bases and J by 5 bases. Germline V gene data show CDR1 as MNHEY and CDR2 as SMNVEV (reference sequence). This CDR3 has 15 residues. The DNA of the CDR3 is TGTGCCAGCAGGGGACTAGCGGGGGGTACGGAGACCCAGTACTTC. This gives the protein CASRGLAGGTETQYF.

The chain joins TRBV6-5 to TRBJ1-5; 8 nucleotides line up with TRBD1. The germline V gene encodes CDR1 MNHEY and CDR2 SVGAGI. The CDR3 runs 14 residues. Trimming at V came to 5 bases and at J to 6 bases, leaving 6 bases not matched to a gene. CDR3 DNA: TGTGCCAGCAGTACGGACAGGGAAACTCAGCCCCAGCATTTT. The encoded protein is CASSTDRETQPQHF.

V is TRBV6-5 and J is TRBJ2-3, with 8 nucleotides matching TRBD2. The germline V gene encodes CDR1 MNHEY and CDR2 SVGAGI. The CDR3 contains 14 residues. Germline trimming cut 5 bases from V and 4 bases from J; bases unmatched to any gene: 5. The CDR3 loop reads CASSRRAGADTQYF. DNA of the CDR3: TGTGCCAGCAGTAGAAGAGCGGGAGCAGATACGCAGTATTTT.

This chain connects TRBV6-6 to TRBJ2-1, with D possibly being TRBD2 (5 bases). This CDR3 contains 13 residues. V shed 3 bases and J shed 5 bases, with 8 bases lying between them. CDR1 and CDR2 (germline): MNHNY, SVGAGI (reference sequence). This CDR3 reads CASSYKRDNEQFF. CDR3 coding DNA: TGTGCCAGCAGTTATAAGAGGGACAATGAGCAGTTCTTC.

The CDR3: CASSQRGQDYGYTF. The CDR3 bases are TGTGCCAGCAGCCAAAGGGGGCAGGACTATGGCTACACCTTC. This chain links TRBV3-1 (or the pseudogene TRBV3-2) with TRBJ1-2; 7 bases match TRBD1. The V segment lost 2 bases and the J segment 3 bases; nucleotides outside the gene matches: 3. From germline, CDR1 is LGHDT and CDR2 YNNKEL (reference sequence). The CDR3 contains 14 residues.

The genes are TRBV28 and TRBJ2-5; TRBD1 aligns across 10 bases. The V gene end was trimmed by 6 bases and the J gene end by 3 bases; junction bases not matched to a gene: 13. CDR1 is MDHEN, CDR2 SYDVKM, per germline. The CDR3 runs 17 residues. Here the CDR3 reads CASSGPGQGRLEETQYF. CDR3 in DNA: TGTGCCAGCAGCGGACCGGGACAGGGGAGGTTGGAAGAGACCCAGTACTTC.

This clone has more than one count but fewer than ten. This chain uses TRBV19 with TRBJ2-5; TRBD1 matches 9 bases. Germline CDR1 and CDR2: LNHDA and SQIVND (reference sequence). V shed 6 bases and J 3 bases; nucleotides not matched to a gene: 5. The CDR3 totals 14 residues. The CDR3 region is CASRRRDREETQYF. The CDR3 region has the DNA TGTGCCAGTAGACGCCGGGACAGGGAAGAGACCCAGTACTTC.